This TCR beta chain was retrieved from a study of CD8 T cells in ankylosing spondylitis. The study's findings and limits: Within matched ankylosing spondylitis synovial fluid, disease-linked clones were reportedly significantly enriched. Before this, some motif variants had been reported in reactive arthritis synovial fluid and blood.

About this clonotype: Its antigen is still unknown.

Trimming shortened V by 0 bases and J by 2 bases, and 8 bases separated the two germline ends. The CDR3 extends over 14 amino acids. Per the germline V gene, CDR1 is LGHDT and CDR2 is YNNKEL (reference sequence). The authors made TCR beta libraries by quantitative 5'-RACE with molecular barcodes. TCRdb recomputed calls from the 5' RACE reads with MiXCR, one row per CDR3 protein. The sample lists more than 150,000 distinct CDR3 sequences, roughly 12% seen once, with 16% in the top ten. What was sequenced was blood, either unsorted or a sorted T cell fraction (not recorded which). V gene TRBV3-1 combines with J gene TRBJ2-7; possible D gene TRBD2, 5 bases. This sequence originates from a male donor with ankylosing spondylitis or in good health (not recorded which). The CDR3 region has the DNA TGTGCCAGCAGCCAAGAGGACGGGGCCTACGAGCAGTACTTC. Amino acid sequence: CASSQEDGAYEQYF.